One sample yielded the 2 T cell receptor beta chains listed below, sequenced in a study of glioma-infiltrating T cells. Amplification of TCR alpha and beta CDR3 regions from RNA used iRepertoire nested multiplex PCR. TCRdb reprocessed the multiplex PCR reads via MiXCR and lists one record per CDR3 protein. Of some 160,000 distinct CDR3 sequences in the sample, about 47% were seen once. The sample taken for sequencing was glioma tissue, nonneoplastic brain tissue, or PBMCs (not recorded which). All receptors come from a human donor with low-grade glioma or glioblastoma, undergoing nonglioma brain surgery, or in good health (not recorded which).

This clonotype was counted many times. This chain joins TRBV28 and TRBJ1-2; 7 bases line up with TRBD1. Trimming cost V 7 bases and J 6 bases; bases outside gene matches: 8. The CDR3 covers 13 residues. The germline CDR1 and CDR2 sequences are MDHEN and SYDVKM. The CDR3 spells CASNLGTAHGYTF. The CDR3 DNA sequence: TGTGCCAGCAACCTCGGGACAGCCCATGGCTACACCTTC.

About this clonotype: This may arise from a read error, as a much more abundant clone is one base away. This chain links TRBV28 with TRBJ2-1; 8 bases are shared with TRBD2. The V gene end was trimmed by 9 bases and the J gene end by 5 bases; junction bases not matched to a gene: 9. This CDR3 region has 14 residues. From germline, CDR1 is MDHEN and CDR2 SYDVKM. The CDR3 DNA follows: TGTGCCAGACGGGGGGGGGCGCTTAACAATGAGCAGTTCTTC. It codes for CARRGGALNNEQFF.